The clone carrying this T cell receptor (beta chain) has a count of ten or more. The antigen is unknown. The data are from a study of T cell repertoires in cytomegalovirus infection. Regarding the study as a whole: Clonotypes of TCR beta that were HLA-C-restricted and CMV-specific dominated the ex vivo response.

V was pared by 5 bases and J by 2 bases, with 10 bases of the junction left unmatched. Germline CDR1 and CDR2: MDHEN and SYDVKM. This CDR3 spans 18 amino acids. TCRdb reprocessed the reads via MiXCR and lists one record per CDR3 protein. The sample lists 200,000 to 300,000 distinct CDR3 sequences; over 8% were seen once. Sequencing was done on a sample of PBMCs. The V and J genes are TRBV28 and TRBJ2-7, with 15 nucleotides matching TRBD2. This receptor was taken from a human donor in good health (CMV status not recorded). Some clones in this sample may be carry-over from other donors' samples. This chain's CDR3 is CASSVPGLAGGRAYEQYF. CDR3 DNA: TGTGCCAGCAGTGTCCCCGGACTAGCGGGGGGGCGGGCCTACGAGCAGTACTTC.